The rows below give T cell receptor beta chains drawn from one sample of a study of human versus mouse CDR3 diversity and MHC coevolution. Produced via immunoSEQ multiplex PCR; TCRdb's table is partial and in-frame only. The sample includes tens of thousands of clones, around 94% seen only once; the top ten take approximately 20%. The sequencing input was naive CD4+ T cells from blood. All receptors derive from a person aged 55 to 75 in good health. CDR3s include the opening cysteine and the closing phenylalanine or tryptophan. Fields, in order: V gene, D gene, clone size, J gene, CDR3 protein, CDR3 DNA. A D gene is named only where the DNA matches it firmly. Not all rows give a size; the values are once, few, many and, for expanded clones, a class.

>TRBV21-1|-|-|TRBJ2-1
CASSKNWTSRANEQFF
TGTGCCAGCAGCAAAAATTGGACTAGCAGGGCCAATGAGCAGTTCTTC
>TRBV7-3|TRBD2|-|TRBJ2-2
CASGLAGGIGTGELFF
TGTGCCAGCGGCTTAGCGGGAGGCATAGGGACCGGGGAGCTGTTTTTT
>TRBV2|TRBD1|-|TRBJ1-1
CASSLDRRDEAFF
TGTGCCAGCAGCTTGGACAGGAGGGATGAAGCTTTCTTT
>TRBV9|TRBD2|-|TRBJ2-5
CASSDSSGLAGSGPQYF
TGTGCCAGCAGCGACTCCTCGGGACTAGCGGGAAGTGGGCCCCAGTACTTC
>TRBV25-1|TRBD2|-|TRBJ2-1
CASRGTSGSGEQFF
TGTGCCAGCAGGGGAACTAGCGGGAGTGGCGAGCAGTTCTTC
>TRBV18|TRBD2|-|TRBJ2-3
CASSLQPLAGASDTQYF
TGTGCCAGCTCGCTACAACCGTTAGCGGGAGCCTCAGATACGCAGTATTTT
>TRBV19|-|-|TRBJ2-4
CASSPRGAKNIQYF
TGTGCCAGTAGTCCCAGGGGAGCGAAAAACATTCAGTACTTC
>TRBV11-1|TRBD1|-|TRBJ2-7
CASSLLGQGSSYEQYF
TGTGCCAGCAGCTTATTGGGACAGGGGAGCTCCTACGAGCAGTACTTC
>TRBV5-6|TRBD1|-|TRBJ1-1
CASSPPGTGGSYNTEAFF
TGTGCCAGCAGCCCTCCCGGGACAGGGGGGTCTTACAACACTGAAGCTTTCTTT
>TRBV9|TRBD2|-|TRBJ2-2
CASGRGGSPTGELFF
TGTGCCAGCGGTCGAGGCGGGAGCCCCACCGGGGAGCTGTTTTTT
>TRBV6-5|-|few|TRBJ2-5
CASSPSGGETQYF
TGTGCCAGCAGCCCGAGTGGCGGAGAGACCCAGTACTTC
>TRBV5-6|TRBD1|-|TRBJ2-3
CASSQTGSDTQYF
TGTGCCAGCAGCCAGACAGGGTCAGATACGCAGTATTTT
>TRBV6-1|TRBD1|once|TRBJ1-2
CASSSRDSSNYGYTF
TGTGCCAGCAGTTCCCGGGACAGCTCTAACTATGGCTACACCTTC
>TRBV20-1|-|few|TRBJ2-7
CSASYGDEQYF
TGCAGTGCTAGCTACGGGGACGAGCAGTACTTC
>TRBV10-2|-|-|TRBJ1-4
CASSDWGGNDEKLFF
TGCGCCAGCAGTGATTGGGGGGGGAACGATGAAAAACTGTTTTTT
>TRBV25-1|-|-|TRBJ1-6
CASSEAGFNSPLHF
TGTGCCAGCAGTGAGGCAGGGTTTAATTCACCCCTCCACTTT
>TRBV7-2|TRBD1|-|TRBJ2-6
CASSSGTGEVLAGANVLTF
TGTGCCAGCAGCTCCGGGACAGGGGAAGTATTAGCTGGGGCCAACGTCCTGACTTTC
>TRBV11-3|TRBD2|-|TRBJ2-7
CASSLTAGGPQEQYF
TGTGCCAGCAGCTTAACAGCGGGAGGGCCGCAGGAGCAGTACTTC
>TRBV30|TRBD2|-|TRBJ2-2
CAWSVVAGEAGELFF
TGTGCCTGGAGTGTGGTAGCGGGAGAGGCCGGGGAGCTGTTTTTT
>TRBV5-1|TRBD1|-|TRBJ1-2
CASSQTTPDRGNYGYTF
TGCGCCAGCAGCCAAACCACCCCTGACAGGGGAAACTATGGCTACACCTTC
>TRBV15|-|-|TRBJ2-5
CATAGGGGEETQYF
TGTGCCACCGCCGGGGGAGGGGGAGAAGAGACCCAGTACTTC
>TRBV27|TRBD2|-|TRBJ2-2
CASRPLAELTGELFF
TGTGCCAGCAGGCCACTAGCGGAACTAACCGGGGAGCTGTTTTTT
>TRBV5-6|-|once|TRBJ1-4
CASSLAQGTNEKLFF
TGTGCCAGCAGCTTGGCACAGGGTACTAATGAAAAACTGTTTTTT
>TRBV19|TRBD2|-|TRBJ2-1
CASRNPSSGSYNEQFF
TGTGCCAGTAGAAACCCCTCTAGCGGGAGTTACAATGAGCAGTTCTTC
>TRBV5-6|TRBD2|-|TRBJ2-7
CASRKGLAGGPNYEQYF
TGTGCCAGCAGGAAAGGACTAGCGGGAGGGCCAAATTACGAGCAGTACTTC
>TRBV2|-|few|TRBJ2-2
CATASTGELFF
TGTGCCACCGCCTCGACTGGGGAGCTGTTTTTT
>TRBV11-1|TRBD1|-|TRBJ2-3
CASSPETGHGTDTQYF
TGTGCCAGCAGCCCAGAGACAGGGCACGGCACAGATACGCAGTATTTT
>TRBV28|-|-|TRBJ1-5
CASSYGGSDYSNQPQHF
TGTGCCAGCAGTTATGGGGGCAGCGATTATAGCAATCAGCCCCAGCATTTT
>TRBV5-4|-|-|TRBJ2-1
CASSLAYSSYNEQFF
TGTGCCAGCAGCTTGGCCTATAGCTCCTACAATGAGCAGTTCTTC
>TRBV10-3|-|-|TRBJ2-3
CAISESRGDADTQYF
TGTGCCATCAGTGAGTCTCGCGGGGATGCAGATACGCAGTATTTT
>TRBV9|-|-|TRBJ2-2
CASTHGLITGELFF
TGTGCCAGCACCCATGGACTGATCACCGGGGAGCTGTTTTTT